These T cell receptor beta chains were read from a single sample in a study of blood T cells in healthy people across ages. Via MiXCR, TCRdb re-called the 5' RACE reads, giving one row per CDR3 protein. The sample includes approximately 960,000 distinct CDR3 sequences, under 35% of them seen just once. These sequences were also reported in another study, on T cells of mothers and their children.

Sequenced input: blood. These TCRs come from a woman aged 40 to 50 in good health. Both conserved end residues are part of each CDR3. The order of the fields is D gene, V gene, J gene, clone size, CDR3 DNA, CDR3 protein. The D gene is left open where the match is weak. Part of the rows lack a size; the others show once, few, many or a class for expanded clones.

>NA|TRBV5-6|TRBJ2-1|few
TGTGCCAGCAGCACCCGGGACACGGTTAAGGGTGAGCAGTTCTTC
CASSTRDTVKGEQFF
>NA|TRBV7-9|TRBJ2-7|few
TGTGCCAGCAGCTCCTTTCGGGGGCGGTTATACGAGCAGTACTTC
CASSSFRGRLYEQYF
>NA|TRBV7-9|TRBJ1-1|NA
TGTGCCAGCAGCTTAGAGGGTCGGTGGCACACTGAAGCTTTCTTT
CASSLEGRWHTEAFF
>NA|TRBV29-1|TRBJ2-7|many
TGCAGCGTTGGTCGGGCGCAAGGCGAGCAGTACTTC
CSVGRAQGEQYF
>TRBD2|TRBV7-3|TRBJ2-1|few
TGTGCCAGCAGCCCGAGGAGCGGGGGGGCCGCCAATGAGCAGTTCTTC
CASSPRSGGAANEQFF
>NA|TRBV20-1|TRBJ2-1|many
TGCAGTGCTATCCTCATGGCCAATGAGCAGTTCTTC
CSAILMANEQFF
>TRBD1|TRBV7-2|TRBJ2-4|few
TGTGCCAGCAGCCCCGTGGGACAGGGACCCAAAAACATTCAGTACTTC
CASSPVGQGPKNIQYF
>TRBD1|TRBV12-3/TRBV12-4|TRBJ1-2|NA
TGTGCCAGCAGCCCCTCGGACAGGGGGAATAACTATGGCTACACCTTC
CASSPSDRGNNYGYTF
>TRBD1|TRBV20-1|TRBJ1-4|few
TGCAGTGCTCACTCAGACAGGGGTGCTAATGAAAAACTGTTTTTT
CSAHSDRGANEKLFF
>NA|TRBV10-3|TRBJ2-3|many
TGTGCCATCAGCGTTCGGACGGTAGATACGCAGTATTTT
CAISVRTVDTQYF
>NA|TRBV15|TRBJ2-1|NA
TGTGCCACCTCCCGGGACTTCTTAAATGAGCAGTTCTTC
CATSRDFLNEQFF
>TRBD2|TRBV2|TRBJ2-3|NA
TGTGCCGGCAGTCCACGGACTAGCGGGGGAGTAGATACGCAGTATTTT
CAGSPRTSGGVDTQYF
>TRBD2|TRBV6-6|TRBJ2-7|NA
TGTGCCAGCAGTTACTCCGCGCATGAGCGGGGGGGCTACGAGCAGTACTTC
CASSYSAHERGGYEQYF
>NA|TRBV5-1|TRBJ1-1|NA
TGCGCCAGCAGCTTGGCGACAGCCCAGGATACTGAAGCTTTCTTT
CASSLATAQDTEAFF
>NA|TRBV7-2|TRBJ2-1|many
TGTGCCAGCAGCTTACACTCGGCGTCCTACAATGAGCAGTTCTTC
CASSLHSASYNEQFF
>NA|TRBV6-5|TRBJ2-7|NA
TGTGCCAGCAGTCCTCTTGACTCGAGCTCCTACGAGCAGTACTTC
CASSPLDSSSYEQYF
>NA|TRBV4-3|TRBJ2-7|many
TGCGCCAGCAGCCAAGGGCGAATAGGGTACGTCGGCTACGAGCAGTACTTC
CASSQGRIGYVGYEQYF
>TRBD1|TRBV28|TRBJ1-2|NA
TGTGCCAGCAGTTCATCCGGGACAGCTAGCTATGGCTACACCTTC
CASSSSGTASYGYTF
>TRBD2|TRBV4-1|TRBJ2-1|few
TGCGCCAGCAGCAAACTAGCGGGGCAATCCTACAATGGGCAGTTCTTC
CASSKLAGQSYNGQFF
>NA|TRBV7-3|TRBJ1-1|NA
TGTGCCAGCAGCTTAGGGGGAATCGGCACTGAAGCTTTCTTT
CASSLGGIGTEAFF
>NA|TRBV24-1|TRBJ2-7|few
TGTGCCACCAGTGGTGCAGCCACCTACGAGCAGTACTTC
CATSGAATYEQYF
>NA|TRBV12-3/TRBV12-4|TRBJ2-2|NA
TGTGCCAGCAGTTTAGTGGGCGGGGCCAGCACCGGGGAGCTGTTTTTT
CASSLVGGASTGELFF
>NA|TRBV6-1|TRBJ2-5|many
TGTGCCAGCAGGTGGTCCGGGCGGGAGACCCAGTACTTC
CASRWSGRETQYF
>NA|TRBV11-3|TRBJ1-1|few
TGTGCCAGCAGTCGAGCAGAGAACACTGAAGCTTTCTTT
CASSRAENTEAFF
>TRBD1|TRBV12-3/TRBV12-4|TRBJ1-2|NA
TGTGCCAGCGGTTCCGGGACAGACTATGGCTACACCTTC
CASGSGTDYGYTF
>NA|TRBV4-1|TRBJ2-1|NA
TGCGCCGGCAGCCAATCCCGGACAATATACAATGAGCAGTTCTTC
CAGSQSRTIYNEQFF
>TRBD1|TRBV20-1|TRBJ2-5|many
TGCAGTGCTGTCCGACAGGGAAGTTTTGACCAGTACTTC
CSAVRQGSFDQYF
>NA|TRBV29-1|TRBJ2-3|few
TGCAGCGTCGCAGGGGAGGACTTCACGGATACGCAGTATTTT
CSVAGEDFTDTQYF
>NA|TRBV9|TRBJ1-1|NA
TGTGCCAGCAGCCCCAACAGGGCCGCCGGGGGGGCTGAAGCTTTCTTT
CASSPNRAAGGAEAFF
>TRBD2|TRBV27|TRBJ2-1|few
TGTGCCAGCAGTTTAACAGCGGGGGGTAATGAGCAGTTCTTC
CASSLTAGGNEQFF